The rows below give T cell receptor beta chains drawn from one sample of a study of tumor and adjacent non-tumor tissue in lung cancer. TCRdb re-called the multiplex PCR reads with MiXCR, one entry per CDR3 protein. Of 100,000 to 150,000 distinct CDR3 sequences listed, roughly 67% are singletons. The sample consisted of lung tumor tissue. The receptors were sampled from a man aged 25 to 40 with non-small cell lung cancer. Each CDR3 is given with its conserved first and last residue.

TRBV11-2	CASNPTRAWNEQLF
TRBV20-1	CSVHGTSGGADTQYF
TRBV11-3	CASSSSGGEKLLF
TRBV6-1	CASRKGGHVRIMNTEAFF
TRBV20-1	CNARQPGGYNEQFF
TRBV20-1	CTAPRGPRQGGNTEAFF
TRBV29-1	CSDSGESRNEQFF
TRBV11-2	CASSMAQRNTEAVF
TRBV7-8	CASSSWTGQETQYF
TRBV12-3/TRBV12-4	CASSRQGPTEAFF
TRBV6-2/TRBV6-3	CGSSSGQGEQPQHF
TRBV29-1	CSVEGDGYREQHF
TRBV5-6	CASSLGGSRGETQYF
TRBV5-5	CASSLTGTTSTEAFF
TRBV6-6	CASSAGTGTYYSNEPQHF
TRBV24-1	CATSGSGTRYGYTF
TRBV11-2	CASSRPAGAHVLTF
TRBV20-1	CSAETGAETQYF
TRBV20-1	CSAGAAGGLTDTHYF
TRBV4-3	CVSSQETGGADTQYF
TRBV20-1	CSARGGNEQFF
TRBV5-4	CASAQGNNSPLHF
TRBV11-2	CASSQIGGEGNTQYF
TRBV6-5	CTSSYQGPGDTQYF
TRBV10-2	CAGSVVRQGPCEQYF
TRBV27	CASSSWGGGREEYF
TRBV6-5	CASSGISGRVTDTQYF
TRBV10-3	CAISDIRQGAYEQYF
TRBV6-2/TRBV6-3	CASSIDGLAGGENTGKLFF
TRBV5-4	CASSFGREYGYTF
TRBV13	CTSSLKAEIAYEQYF
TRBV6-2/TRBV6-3	CASSYSVYGYTF
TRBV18	CASSPRQSSADTQYF
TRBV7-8	CASSSWNTGLVYEQYF
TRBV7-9	CASSLAWQGYGANVLIF
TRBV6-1	CASSPGGRETQYF
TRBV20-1	CSASGAGGPDTQYF
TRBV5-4	CASSSQGASRELFF
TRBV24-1	CANSDTSGRVTGELFF
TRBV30	CAWTSGVLNTEAFF
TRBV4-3	CTSSQAQGADDYTF
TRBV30	CAWSPGNTEAFF
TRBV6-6	CASSYPGVNEKLFF
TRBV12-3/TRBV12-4	CASNLPSGDQETQFF
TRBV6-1	CASKRGNQPQYF
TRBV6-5	CASSYNIYEQYF
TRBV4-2	CTSSQMGVTQYF
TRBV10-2	CASSYSDEQYF
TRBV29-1	CSVDVAGAILGGYFF
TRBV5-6	CASSLTREWNTGELFF
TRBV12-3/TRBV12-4	CASSELTGGQDTQYF
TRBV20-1	CSARVAFEQYF
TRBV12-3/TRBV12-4	CASSPGPNAEAFF
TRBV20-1	CSARGVADTQYF
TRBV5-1	CASRSLRGNAGELFF
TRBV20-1	CSASGTGGFITEAFF
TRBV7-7	CASSRGQSGELFF
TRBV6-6	CASSGTSLTEQYF
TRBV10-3	CAINPKGIEQYF